This T cell receptor beta chain was sequenced during a study of blood T cells in healthy people across ages. Overall study context: Researchers report that template switching captured about one barcoded beta molecule per two T cells.

The table lists this clonotype with many counts. Germline V gene lookup returns CDR1 SEHNR and CDR2 FQNEAQ (reference sequence). This CDR3 is 12 amino acids long. V lost 6 bases and J 5 bases, leaving 10 bases between the germline ends. The use of a sample-barcoded 5' primer and a J-beta primer mix characterized a second PCR of roughly 6 to 11 cycles. MiXCR, run by TCRdb on the 5' RACE reads, gives a single entry per CDR3 protein. The profile shows more than 1,000,000 distinct CDR3 sequences, under 30% of them singletons. These sequences were also reported in another study, on T cells of mothers and their children. From that report: For the second PCR, the M1S primer put in sample barcodes and 2-4 random nucleotides.

This sequence joins TRBV7-9 and TRBJ2-5; D remains ambiguous. The clonotype comes from a girl aged 2 to 10 in good health. The specimen sequenced was blood. CDR3 nucleotides: TGTGCCAGCAGTTCAAGGTCGGAGACCCAGTACTTC. This codes for CASSSRSETQYF.